This entry is about one TCR beta chain. The data belong to a study of T cell changes during pregnancy in multiple sclerosis. Germline CDR1 ENHRY, CDR2 SYGVKD. There are 13 residues in the CDR3. The V gene lost 11 bases and the J gene lost 1 base, with 14 bases spanning the gap. Only in-frame clones appear in the TCRdb table, and some are missing; sequencing was by immunoSEQ multiplex PCR. The data contain around 56,000 clones, about nine tenths of them seen just once; the ten biggest clones take up roughly 2%. The sample in question was peripheral blood, obtained in the first trimester of pregnancy. The TCR sequence derives from a female donor in good health, enrolled as a control in a pregnancy study. The V and J genes are TRBV10-3 and TRBJ1-1; D remains ambiguous. The CDR3: CAGRGKPNTEAFF. The CDR3 DNA sequence: TGTGCCGGGCGCGGGAAGCCGAACACTGAAGCTTTCTTT.